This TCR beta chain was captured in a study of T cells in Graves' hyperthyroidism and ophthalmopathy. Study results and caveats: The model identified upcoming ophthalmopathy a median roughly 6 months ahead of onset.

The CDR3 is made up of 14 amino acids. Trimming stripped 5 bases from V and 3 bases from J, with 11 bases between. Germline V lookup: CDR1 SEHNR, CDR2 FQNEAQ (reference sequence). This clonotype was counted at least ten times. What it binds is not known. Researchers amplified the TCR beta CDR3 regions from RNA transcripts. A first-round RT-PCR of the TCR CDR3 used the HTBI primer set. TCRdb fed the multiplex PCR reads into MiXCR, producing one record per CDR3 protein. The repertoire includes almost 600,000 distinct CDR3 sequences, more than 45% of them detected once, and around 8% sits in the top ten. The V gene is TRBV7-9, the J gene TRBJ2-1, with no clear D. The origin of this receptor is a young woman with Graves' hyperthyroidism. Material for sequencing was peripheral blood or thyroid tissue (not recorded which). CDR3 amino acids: CASSHQTYYNEQFF. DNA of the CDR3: TGTGCCAGCAGCCACCAAACCTACTACAATGAGCAGTTCTTC.